A selection of T cell receptor beta chains follows, all from one sample in a study of human T cells and chemical hapten exposure. In TCRdb, the RACE reads were re-called with MiXCR into one record per CDR3 protein. The sample lists over 300,000 distinct CDR3 sequences, 5.1% occurring once. Sample: whole blood, taken in connection with sensitization to the hapten diphenylcyclopropenone (DPC). These receptors were taken from a woman aged 45-65 years with alopecia areata. Some clones in this sample may be carry-over from other donors' samples. CDR3s include the opening cysteine and the closing phenylalanine or tryptophan. A D gene is named only where the DNA matches it firmly. Some rows mark clone size as missing; the rest say once, few, many or name a class of expanded clone.

TGTGCCATCAATCAGGGGCCGAACACTGAAGCTTTCTTT CAINQGPNTEAFF - TRBJ1-1 13 many TRBV10-3
TGCGCCAGCAGCTTGGAATGGCAGTCCAGAGAAAACATTCAGTACTTC CASSLEWQSRENIQYF - TRBJ2-4 16 few TRBV5-1
TGTGCCAGCAGCTTAGTGAGAGGCAACTATGGCTACACCTTC CASSLVRGNYGYTF - TRBJ1-2 14 many TRBV7-2
TGTGCCAGCAGCTTACTGGACACTTACAATGAGCAGTTCTTC CASSLLDTYNEQFF - TRBJ2-1 14 few TRBV11-1
TGCGCCAGCAGCCCTGTTTCTAGCACAGATACGCAGTATTTT CASSPVSSTDTQYF - TRBJ2-3 14 many TRBV5-1
TGTGCCAGCAGCTTGAAGGGGGTTAACGAGCAGTACTTC CASSLKGVNEQYF - TRBJ2-7 13 many TRBV5-5
TGCAGTGCCACCACTGGTGCCTACGAGCAGTACTTC CSATTGAYEQYF - TRBJ2-7 12 many TRBV20-1
TGCGCCAGCAGCTTGAGTCCTAGCGGGAGGGCCCGCGAGACCCAGTACTTC CASSLSPSGRARETQYF TRBD2 TRBJ2-5 17 many TRBV5-1
TGCGCCAGCAGTAACAGGGAATTCTCCTACGAGCAGTACTTC CASSNREFSYEQYF - TRBJ2-7 14 few TRBV10-2
TGTGCCAGCAGTTTGGGGGGACAGGGGGCCCATTCACCCCTCCACTTT CASSLGGQGAHSPLHF TRBD1 TRBJ1-6 16 few TRBV12-3/TRBV12-4
TGCGCCAGCAGCCAAGCGACAGCTAGCACAGATACGCAGTATTTT CASSQATASTDTQYF - TRBJ2-3 15 - TRBV4-3
TGCAGTGCTAGGGGACTAGTCTACAATGAGCAGTTCTTC CSARGLVYNEQFF TRBD2 TRBJ2-1 13 many TRBV20-1
TGTGCCAGCAGCCCCCTGATGTTGGTAGCGGTGCAAGAGACCCAGTACTTC CASSPLMLVAVQETQYF - TRBJ2-5 17 many TRBV7-9
TGCGCCAGCAGAGTGGGAGCGAGCGCCTACGAGCAGTACTTC CASRVGASAYEQYF - TRBJ2-7 14 few TRBV5-1
TGTGCCAGCAGTTTAGGGGACAGGGGGACTGAAGCTTTCTTT CASSLGDRGTEAFF TRBD1 TRBJ1-1 14 many TRBV12-3/TRBV12-4
TGCAGCGTTCGGCTGGGGACAGATACGCAGTATTTT CSVRLGTDTQYF - TRBJ2-3 12 many TRBV29-1
TGTGCCAGCAGCCAAAAGACTAGCGGGCCTAAACTCACAGATACGCAGTATTTT CASSQKTSGPKLTDTQYF TRBD2 TRBJ2-3 18 many TRBV3-1
TGTGCCAGCAGCTTGGAGGCGAGGAACTATGGCTACACCTTC CASSLEARNYGYTF - TRBJ1-2 14 many TRBV5-4
TGTGCCACCAAGACCCCCGGGACAGATACGCAGTATTTT CATKTPGTDTQYF - TRBJ2-3 13 many TRBV6-5
TGTGCCAGCAGTTACTCGATTCTGGGGAACTACGAGCAGTACTTC CASSYSILGNYEQYF - TRBJ2-7 15 many TRBV6-5
TGTGCCAGCAGCAAAGGGAACGGGGGGCCTCGCTCCTACAATGAGCAGTTCTTC CASSKGNGGPRSYNEQFF - TRBJ2-1 18 - TRBV21-1
TGTGCCATCAGTGAGTCGCGGTTGGGGGGCACTGAAGCTTTCTTT CAISESRLGGTEAFF - TRBJ1-1 15 many TRBV10-3
TGTGCCAGCAGCCCGATGTCGAAAGAGACCCAGTACTTC CASSPMSKETQYF - TRBJ2-5 13 many TRBV7-9
TGTGCCAGCAGCGTAGGGGTAAGGGATACTATTGCAAGTGAGCAGTTCTTC CASSVGVRDTIASEQFF - TRBJ2-1 17 - TRBV9
TGTGCCAGCAGCCGGGGACAGAAAGACACTGAAGCTTTCTTT CASSRGQKDTEAFF TRBD1 TRBJ1-1 14 many TRBV7-2
TGCGCCAGCAGCTTGGGCCTATCCTACAATGAGCAGTTCTTC CASSLGLSYNEQFF - TRBJ2-1 14 many TRBV5-1
TGTGCCAGCAGACGACTAGCAACCGATACGCAGTATTTT CASRRLATDTQYF TRBD2 TRBJ2-3 13 many TRBV5-4
TGTGCCAGCAGCCCAACCTACGGCACAGATACGCAGTATTTT CASSPTYGTDTQYF - TRBJ2-3 14 many TRBV6-5
TGCAGTGCTAGAGAGGGGGGACAGGGGTCCTATAATTCACCCCTCCACTTT CSAREGGQGSYNSPLHF TRBD1 TRBJ1-6 17 many TRBV20-1
TGTGCCAGCAGCCGGGCGGAAGACTACGAGCAGTACTTC CASSRAEDYEQYF - TRBJ2-7 13 many TRBV7-6
TGTGCCAGCAGTCGCCCGGGACAGGGAACCCCCTACAATGAGCAGTTCTTC CASSRPGQGTPYNEQFF TRBD1 TRBJ2-1 17 few TRBV11-1
TGTGCCAGCAGTGCCGTGGGGGGTTCAAGAACAGATACGCAGTATTTT CASSAVGGSRTDTQYF - TRBJ2-3 16 many TRBV12-3/TRBV12-4
TGTGCCAGCAGTGCCCTACTAGCGGGGGGGCCTGCAGATACGCAGTATTTT CASSALLAGGPADTQYF TRBD2 TRBJ2-3 17 many TRBV6-1
TGTGCCAGCTCACCAGGGGAGGGGTTAAATGAGCAGTTCTTC CASSPGEGLNEQFF TRBD2 TRBJ2-1 14 - TRBV18
TGTGCCAGCAGGAATCTCCTAAGGAGCTCCTACAATGAGCAGTTCTTC CASRNLLRSSYNEQFF - TRBJ2-1 16 - TRBV11-2
TGTGCCAGCAGAAGACTAGGAGATACGCAGTATTTT CASRRLGDTQYF - TRBJ2-3 12 many TRBV11-2
TGTGCCAGCAGCCCTAATCCGGCGGATACGCAGTATTTT CASSPNPADTQYF - TRBJ2-3 13 many TRBV9
TGCGCCAGCAGCCAGTCGGTCAGGGGGCAATCAAATGAGCAGTTCTTC CASSQSVRGQSNEQFF TRBD1 TRBJ2-1 16 many TRBV5-1
TGCAGTGCTAGTAGATCCTACGAGCAGTACTTC CSASRSYEQYF - TRBJ2-7 11 many TRBV20-1
TGTGCCAGCAGCCCGACAGGGACTTCGAACACTGAAGCTTTCTTT CASSPTGTSNTEAFF TRBD1 TRBJ1-1 15 many TRBV7-8
TGCGCCAGCAGCTTGGGGTACGGGATAATATCCAATGAGCAGTTCTTC CASSLGYGIISNEQFF - TRBJ2-1 16 - TRBV5-1
TGTGCCAGCAGCGTAGACACTTCCTACGAGCAGTACTTC CASSVDTSYEQYF - TRBJ2-7 13 few TRBV9
TGCGCCAGCAGCTTGGATCGGACAGGGGGCCCTCACACTGAAGCTTTCTTT CASSLDRTGGPHTEAFF TRBD1 TRBJ1-1 17 few TRBV5-1
TGTGCCAGCTCCAAACCAGGGGACAATGAGCAGTTCTTC CASSKPGDNEQFF - TRBJ2-1 13 many TRBV5-4
TGTGCCAGCAGCTTAGTCTTGGGGCAAGACAGGGACTACGAGCAGTACTTC CASSLVLGQDRDYEQYF TRBD1 TRBJ2-7 17 many TRBV7-2